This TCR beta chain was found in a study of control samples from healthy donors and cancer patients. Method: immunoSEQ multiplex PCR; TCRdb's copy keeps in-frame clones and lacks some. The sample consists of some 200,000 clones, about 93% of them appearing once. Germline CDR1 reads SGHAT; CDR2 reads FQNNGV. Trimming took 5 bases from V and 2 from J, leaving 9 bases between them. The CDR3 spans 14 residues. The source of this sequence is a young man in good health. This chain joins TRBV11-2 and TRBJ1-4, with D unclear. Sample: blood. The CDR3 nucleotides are TGTGCCAGCAGCGGGGTCTTGACTAATGAAAAACTGTTTTTT. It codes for CASSGVLTNEKLFF.